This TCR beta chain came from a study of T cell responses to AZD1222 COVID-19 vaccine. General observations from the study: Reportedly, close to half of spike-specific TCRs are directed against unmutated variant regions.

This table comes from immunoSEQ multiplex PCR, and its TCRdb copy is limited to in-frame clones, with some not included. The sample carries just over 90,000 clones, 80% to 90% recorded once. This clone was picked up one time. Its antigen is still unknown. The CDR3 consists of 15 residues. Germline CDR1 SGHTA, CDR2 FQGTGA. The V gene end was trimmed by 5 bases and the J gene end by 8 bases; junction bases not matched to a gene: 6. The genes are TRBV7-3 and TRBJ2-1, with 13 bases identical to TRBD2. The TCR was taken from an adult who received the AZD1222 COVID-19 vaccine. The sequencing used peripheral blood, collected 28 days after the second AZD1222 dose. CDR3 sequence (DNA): TGTGCCAGCAGCGGAACTAGCGGGGGGGCTTATGAGCAGTTCTTC. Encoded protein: CASSGTSGGAYEQFF.